Detailed here is one T cell receptor beta chain. Between the trimmed V and J ends, which lost 5 bases and 4 bases, there was a span of 11 bases. The CDR3 extends over 14 amino acids. CDR1 and CDR2 (germline): LGHDT, YNNKEL (reference sequence). The data belong to a study of blood T cell repertoires in COVID-19. As for the study in general: Whether acute or convalescent, the COVID-19 samples came from the United States, Italy and Spain.

Under the authors' procedure: Nucleated cell counts were estimated from reference gene primer amplification. Sequencing used immunoSEQ multiplex PCR; TCRdb keeps in-frame clones, though not all of them. V, J and clone size reflect that table, while D and trimming were determined from the DNA. The data show some 190,000 clones, around 80% seen once. The sequence was obtained from a man between 25 and 39 years old with acute COVID-19. The sample was PBMCs or T cells enriched from blood (not recorded which). V usage is TRBV3-1 (or the pseudogene TRBV3-2) and J usage is TRBJ1-4; D ambiguous. CDR3 residues: CASSLKGGNEKLFF. For the CDR3, the DNA is TGTGCCAGCAGCTTAAAAGGAGGTAATGAAAAACTGTTTTTT.